These T cell receptor beta chains were read from a single sample in a study of spatial heterogeneity in lung cancer. TCRdb re-derived calls from the 5' RACE reads in MiXCR, one entry per CDR3 protein. Of roughly 40,000 distinct CDR3 sequences listed, approximately 6.9% are singletons. The sample consisted of PBMCs, taken at surgery. Receptors originate from a female donor with early-stage non-small cell lung cancer. CDR3s include the opening cysteine and the closing phenylalanine or tryptophan. The D gene is left open where the match is weak. The size of a clone is reported for some rows only, either as once, few or many, or as a class for expanded clones.

d_call,j_call,cdr3_length,v_call,clone_size,cdr3_aa,cdr3_nt
.,TRBJ2-1,12,TRBV29-1,few,CSVDGLYNEQFF,TGCAGCGTTGACGGCCTCTACAATGAGCAGTTCTTC
.,TRBJ2-7,16,TRBV10-2,many,CASSEWDPKGGYEQYF,TGCGCCAGCAGTGAGTGGGACCCGAAGGGAGGTTACGAGCAGTACTTC
.,TRBJ2-2,13,TRBV25-1,.,CASKGRWSGELFF,TGTGCCAGCAAAGGGCGGTGGTCCGGGGAGCTGTTTTTT
.,TRBJ1-4,15,TRBV7-2,.,CASSLQSLEKEKLFF,TGTGCCAGCAGCCTCCAGTCGTTAGAAAAAGAAAAACTGTTTTTT
.,TRBJ1-2,15,TRBV7-8,many,CASSLAVDSVYGYTF,TGTGCCAGCAGCTTAGCGGTCGACAGCGTCTATGGCTACACCTTC
.,TRBJ1-1,14,TRBV20-1,few,CSARAGETNTEAFF,TGCAGTGCTAGAGCGGGGGAAACAAACACTGAAGCTTTCTTT
TRBD2,TRBJ2-3,18,TRBV6-5,.,CASSYLTSGGASTDTQYF,TGTGCCAGCAGTTATCTGACTAGCGGGGGGGCGAGCACAGATACGCAGTATTTT
.,TRBJ2-7,12,TRBV7-9,many,CASSATRDEQYF,TGTGCCAGCAGCGCCACCCGGGACGAGCAGTACTTC
TRBD2,TRBJ2-1,15,TRBV6-2/TRBV6-3,many,CASRRGSSSYNEQFF,TGTGCCAGCCGGCGGGGGTCCTCCTCCTACAATGAGCAGTTCTTC
.,TRBJ2-2,15,TRBV5-4,few,CASSSGRENTGELFF,TGTGCCAGCAGCTCGGGAAGGGAGAACACCGGGGAGCTGTTTTTT
.,TRBJ2-7,14,TRBV28,few,CASNREDRGNEQYF,TGTGCCAGTAATCGGGAGGACAGAGGAAACGAGCAGTACTTC
.,TRBJ1-6,13,TRBV24-1,many,CATSRATDSPLHF,TGTGCCACCAGTCGGGCCACGGATTCACCCCTCCACTTT
.,TRBJ1-6,14,TRBV6-6,many,CASSVQGSNSPLHF,TGTGCCAGCAGTGTACAGGGCTCTAATTCACCCCTCCACTTT
TRBD2,TRBJ2-2,20,TRBV5-1,many,CASHPYASGVPTPRTGELFF,TGCGCCAGCCACCCTTACGCTAGCGGGGTCCCAACACCGAGGACCGGGGAGCTGTTTTTT
.,TRBJ2-2,15,TRBV7-9,many,CASSLAIGGTGELFF,TGTGCCAGCAGCTTAGCCATCGGAGGGACCGGGGAGCTGTTTTTT
.,TRBJ1-1,16,TRBV6-5,many,CASCPWVVHCDTEAFF,TGTGCCAGCTGTCCCTGGGTTGTACATTGTGACACTGAAGCTTTCTTT
.,TRBJ1-3,16,TRBV5-1,few,CASSLGTGSSGNTIYF,TGCGCCAGCAGCTTGGGAACAGGAAGCTCTGGAAACACCATATATTTT
.,TRBJ1-5,13,TRBV20-1,many,CSARPDGNQPQHF,TGCAGTGCTAGACCGGACGGCAATCAGCCCCAGCATTTT
TRBD1,TRBJ2-1,14,TRBV9,many,CASSPGTGWNEQFF,TGTGCCAGCAGCCCCGGGACAGGGTGGAATGAGCAGTTCTTC
.,TRBJ2-7,13,TRBV20-1,.,CSALGAGGYEQYF,TGCAGTGCTTTGGGAGCGGGCGGCTACGAGCAGTACTTC
.,TRBJ2-1,13,TRBV11-2,few,CATQGSSYNEQFF,TGTGCCACCCAGGGGTCTTCATACAATGAGCAGTTCTTC
TRBD2,TRBJ2-4,14,TRBV7-2,.,CASSGRAGDHIQYF,TGTGCCAGCAGCGGTCGAGCGGGGGATCACATTCAGTACTTC
.,TRBJ2-5,13,TRBV7-2,few,CASSLGLQETQYF,TGTGCCAGCAGCTTAGGGCTGCAAGAGACCCAGTACTTC
.,TRBJ1-5,13,TRBV18,many,CASSPGQLQPQHF,TGTGCCAGCTCTCCAGGACAGCTTCAGCCCCAGCATTTT
.,TRBJ2-3,14,TRBV20-1,few,CSAREVSPTDTQYF,TGCAGTGCTAGAGAGGTCTCGCCCACCGATACGCAGTATTTT
TRBD1,TRBJ2-2,14,TRBV29-1,many,CSVADRGIAGELFF,TGCAGCGTCGCGGACAGGGGTATCGCCGGGGAGCTGTTTTTT
.,TRBJ1-5,15,TRBV6-1,few,CASTQRYNSNQPQHF,TGTGCCAGCACTCAAAGGTACAATAGCAATCAGCCCCAGCATTTT
TRBD2,TRBJ2-4,17,TRBV6-5,few,CASSYSSGGLAKNIQYF,TGTGCCAGCAGTTACTCTAGCGGGGGGCTAGCCAAAAACATTCAGTACTTC
.,TRBJ1-6,10,TRBV20-1,many,CSATSTLPCF,TGCAGTGCTACGAGTACCCTCCCTTGCTTT
.,TRBJ2-1,13,TRBV7-2,many,CASSLDSYNEQFF,TGTGCCAGCAGCTTAGACTCATACAATGAGCAGTTCTTC
.,TRBJ1-5,13,TRBV7-2,few,CASSLGREPPQHF,TGTGCCAGCAGCCTCGGACGAGAACCGCCCCAGCATTTT
.,TRBJ2-2,12,TRBV7-9,few,CASSTKAGELFF,TGTGCCAGCAGCACGAAGGCCGGGGAGCTGTTTTTT
TRBD1,TRBJ2-5,13,TRBV28,.,CASSMTGVETQYF,TGTGCCAGCAGCATGACAGGGGTCGAGACCCAGTACTTC
.,TRBJ2-7,17,TRBV20-1,many,CSARGGGGPTQTYEQYF,TGCAGTGCTAGAGGAGGAGGTGGCCCTACCCAGACCTACGAGCAGTACTTC
TRBD2,TRBJ2-3,14,TRBV6-5,medium-sized,CASSLSGGADTQYF,TGTGCCAGCAGCCTTAGCGGGGGGGCCGATACGCAGTATTTT
.,TRBJ2-1,11,TRBV7-2,many,CASSLETEQFF,TGTGCCAGCAGCTTAGAGACTGAGCAGTTCTTC
.,TRBJ2-4,11,TRBV6-2/TRBV6-3,few,CTASERNIQYF,TGTACCGCGTCGGAGAGAAACATTCAGTACTTC
.,TRBJ2-3,13,TRBV28,many,CASIKAATDTQYF,TGTGCCAGCATTAAAGCGGCCACAGATACGCAGTATTTT
.,TRBJ1-1,14,TRBV7-9,few,CASSGDTRNTEAFF,TGTGCCAGCAGCGGTGACACCAGGAACACTGAAGCTTTCTTT
TRBD1,TRBJ1-2,15,TRBV29-1,.,CSAGGQTIDGYGYTF,TGCAGCGCCGGGGGACAGACCATCGATGGGTATGGCTACACCTTC
.,TRBJ2-3,13,TRBV25-1,many,CASSGGPTDTQYF,TGTGCCAGCAGTGGGGGACCGACAGATACGCAGTATTTT
.,TRBJ2-7,15,TRBV10-3,many,CAITPNGGRGYEQYF,TGTGCCATCACCCCGAATGGGGGAAGGGGCTACGAGCAGTACTTC
TRBD1,TRBJ2-3,17,TRBV28,.,CASSSGQGAFVADTQYF,TGTGCCAGCAGTTCGGGACAGGGGGCCTTCGTAGCAGATACGCAGTATTTT
TRBD1,TRBJ1-1,13,TRBV7-9,many,CASSLSGGTEAFF,TGTGCCAGCAGCTTGTCAGGGGGCACTGAAGCTTTCTTT
TRBD1,TRBJ1-5,15,TRBV20-1,many,CSARIGGASNQPQHF,TGCAGTGCTAGAATAGGGGGCGCGAGCAATCAGCCCCAGCATTTT
TRBD1,TRBJ2-1,13,TRBV6-5,few,CATRGWINNEQFF,TGTGCCACCAGGGGGTGGATCAACAATGAGCAGTTCTTC